The source of this TCR beta chain is a study of blood T cell repertoires in COVID-19. Those enrolled in Seattle joined during active infection and were followed longitudinally afterward. V lost 1 base to trimming and J lost 6 bases; unmatched junction nucleotides: 4. Germline assignment: CDR1 SGHTA and CDR2 FQGNSA. The CDR3 spans 15 residues. In the original processing: Amplifying reference gene primers gave estimates of nucleated cell counts. Only in-frame clones appear in the TCRdb table, and some are missing; sequencing was by immunoSEQ multiplex PCR. That table furnishes V, J and clone size, whereas the DNA furnished D and trimming. The sample shows over 150,000 clones, roughly 88% of them seen only once.

Sequenced: peripheral blood. This rearrangement joins TRBV7-2 to TRBJ2-2, with 8 bases fitting TRBD2. The clonotype originates from a man over 45 with COVID-19, enrolled during active disease. The CDR3 nucleotides read TGTGCCAGCAGCTTAGTGGCCGGGGGGGCCGGGGAGCTGTTTTTT. Residues: CASSLVAGGAGELFF.